The clone carrying this T cell receptor beta chain was detected once. Its antigen remains unknown. The sample comes from a study of lymphopenia after photon versus proton radiotherapy. Using immunoSEQ multiplex PCR, the repertoire was profiled, and TCRdb retains in-frame clones only, with some absent. The repertoire has some 30,000 clones, roughly nine tenths of them found once; the top ten carry more than 6.5%. General study points: Relative stability marked proton patients; photon patients lost diversity and naive cells. Oligoclonal CD8+ Temra expansion after nadir drove photon patients' diversity drop.

The V gene lost 6 bases and the J gene lost 6 bases, with 21 bases spanning the gap. From germline, CDR1 is ENHRY and CDR2 SYGVKD. This CDR3 spans 15 amino acids. The TCR sequence derives from a woman aged 70-85 years with pancreatic cancer. Some clones in this sample may be carry-over from other donors' samples. The rearrangement joins TRBV10-3 to TRBJ2-7; D is perhaps TRBD2 (6 bases). Sequenced here: peripheral blood, sampled from a patient treated with proton-based radiotherapy. The CDR3 bases are TGTGCCATCAGGGGGAGGATAGGGGAGACAGTCGAGCAGTACTTC. It is translated as CAIRGRIGETVEQYF.